Shown below are 28 T cell receptor beta chains from a single sample sequenced in a study of cytomegalovirus exposure and HLA in healthy donors. Both 60 Vbeta primers and 13 Jbeta primers went into the PCR. Using immunoSEQ multiplex PCR, the repertoire was profiled, and TCRdb retains in-frame clones only, with some absent. Its listing shows fewer than 200,000 clones. The sample taken for sequencing was PBMCs. These receptors were obtained from a man aged 30 to 39 in good health and CMV-seronegative.

V is TRBV6-1 and J is TRBJ2-7; 7 bases map to TRBD1. V was pared by 3 bases and J by 2 bases, with 4 bases of the junction left unmatched. CDR1 and CDR2 (germline): MNHNS, SASEGT. The CDR3 contains 14 residues. CDR3 nucleotide sequence: TGTGCCAGCAGTGAGTGGGACAGTCCCTACGAGCAGTACTTC. Its protein is CASSEWDSPYEQYF.

This chain uses TRBV7-3 with TRBJ2-2; D remains unclear. V lost 4 bases to trimming and J lost 3 bases, with 9 bases between them. CDR3 length equals 14 residues. CDR1 is SGHTA and CDR2 is FQGTGA in the germline V gene. The DNA for the CDR3 is TGTGCCAGCAGCTCCGGGTGGGACACCGGGGAGCTGTTTTTT. This sequence encodes CASSSGWDTGELFF.

The chain has TRBV30 and TRBJ2-4; possibly TRBD2 for D (6 bases). The V gene lost 4 bases and the J gene lost 8 bases, with 18 bases spanning the gap. CDR3 length equals 14 residues. CDR1 is GTSNPN and CDR2 is SVGIG in the germline V gene (reference sequence). The CDR3 protein is CAWNTNFRGYIQYF. In DNA, the CDR3 is TGTGCCTGGAATACGAACTTTCGGGGGTACATTCAGTACTTC.

The chain couples TRBV4-3 to TRBJ1-1; D uncertain. Between the trimmed V and J ends, which lost 0 bases and 2 bases, there was a span of 7 bases. Germline values: CDR1 LGHNA, CDR2 YSLEER. This CDR3 has 14 residues. This chain's CDR3 is CASSQDPGNTEAFF. The CDR3 nucleotides are TGCGCCAGCAGCCAAGATCCAGGAAACACTGAAGCTTTCTTT.

The genes are TRBV13 and TRBJ2-7; possible D gene TRBD1, 6 bases. Germline CDR1 is PRHDT and CDR2 is FYEKMQ (reference sequence). Trimming cost V 5 bases and J 3 bases, with 14 bases left between them. The CDR3 spans 14 residues. CDR3 region: CASSASDRGYEQYF. Here the CDR3 DNA reads TGTGCCAGCAGCGCCTCGGACAGAGGCTACGAGCAGTACTTC.

This rearrangement joins TRBV7-9 to TRBJ1-1, with D perhaps TRBD1 (6 bases). The CDR3 sequence is 12 residues long. Trimming left V 3 bases short and J 10 bases short, with 12 bases between. Germline V gives CDR1 SEHNR, CDR2 FQNEAQ (reference sequence). In nucleotides, the CDR3 is TGTGCCAGCAGCTTTTCGACAGGAGGAGCTTTCTTT. Translated: CASSFSTGGAFF.

The CDR3 DNA follows: TGTGCCAGCAGTTACCAGGCAGGGCCAGATCAGCCCCAGCATTTT. This sequence encodes CASSYQAGPDQPQHF. This chain uses TRBV6-5 with TRBJ1-5; D is perhaps TRBD1 (5 bases). Germline-derived CDR1 and CDR2 are MNHEY and SVGAGI. V was trimmed by 2 bases and J by 5 bases, leaving 13 bases between them. This CDR3 region has 15 residues.

For the CDR3, the DNA is TGTGCCATCAGTGAGGGGACAGGGAACACTGAAGCTTTCTTT. Encoded protein: CAISEGTGNTEAFF. The J gene is TRBJ1-1, the V gene TRBV10-3; 8 bases map to TRBD1. Germline lookup yields CDR1 ENHRY and CDR2 SYGVKD. The V gene end was trimmed by 2 bases and the J gene end by 1 base; junction bases not matched to a gene: 0. The CDR3 runs 14 residues.

The rearrangement uses TRBV19 and TRBJ1-1; D unclear. The CDR3 is 15 amino acids. In germline, CDR1 is LNHDA, CDR2 SQIVND (reference sequence). The ends were cut back, 6 bases at V and 3 bases at J, with 17 bases in the middle. The CDR3 DNA sequence: TGTGCCAGTAGCCCTGGGGTCTTGCGGGACACTGAAGCTTTCTTT. Translation gives CASSPGVLRDTEAFF.

The rearrangement uses TRBV2 and TRBJ1-2; possible D gene TRBD1, 5 bases. The germline V gene has CDR1 SNHLY and CDR2 FYNNEI. The V end lost 1 base, the J end lost 2 bases, and 8 bases lay between the germline ends. This CDR3 comprises 14 residues. The CDR3 loop is CASSEVAGNYGYTF. The CDR3 DNA sequence: TGTGCCAGCAGTGAAGTTGCAGGGAACTATGGCTACACCTTC.

The chain couples TRBV7-9 to TRBJ2-2, with 7 bases aligning to TRBD1. Germline trimming cut 8 bases from V and 2 bases from J; bases unmatched to any gene: 5. The germline V gene has CDR1 SEHNR and CDR2 FQNEAQ (reference sequence). This CDR3 region has 14 residues. CDR3 sequence: CASRQGENTGELFF. As DNA, the CDR3 is TGTGCCAGCCGACAGGGAGAAAACACCGGGGAGCTGTTTTTT.

The V call is TRBV30, the J call TRBJ2-5, with TRBD2 matching over 7 bases. This CDR3 region has 11 residues. The V gene's germline CDR1 is GTSNPN and CDR2 SVGIG (reference sequence). The V gene end was trimmed by 1 base and the J gene end by 11 bases; junction bases not matched to a gene: 4. CDR3 loop: CAWSAGGEQYF. DNA of the CDR3: TGTGCCTGGAGTGCTGGGGGGGAGCAGTACTTC.

The V gene is TRBV6-5, the J gene TRBJ1-4, with 7 bases matching TRBD1. The CDR3 runs 15 residues. V was pared by 4 bases and J by 5 bases, with 7 bases of the junction left unmatched. From germline, CDR1 is MNHEY and CDR2 SVGAGI. This CDR3 reads CASSLQGRWNEKLFF. The DNA for the CDR3 is TGTGCCAGCAGTTTACAGGGGCGTTGGAATGAAAAACTGTTTTTT.

This chain uses TRBV19 with TRBJ1-3; weak D call: TRBD1 (5 bases). Trimming shortened V by 7 bases and J by 0 bases, and 10 bases separated the two germline ends. The V gene's germline CDR1 is LNHDA and CDR2 SQIVND (reference sequence). The CDR3 contains 14 residues. CDR3 DNA sequence: TGTGCCAGTACGCGCGGGACCTCTGGAAACACCATATATTTT. Its protein is CASTRGTSGNTIYF.

J is TRBJ1-5 and V is TRBV28; possible D gene TRBD1, 5 bases. Germline V gene lookup returns CDR1 MDHEN and CDR2 SYDVKM. V lost 4 bases and J 0 bases, leaving 7 bases between the germline ends. The length of the CDR3 is 14 residues. CDR3: CASSSTDSNQPQHF. Written as DNA, the CDR3 is TGTGCCAGCAGTTCGACAGATAGCAATCAGCCCCAGCATTTT.

About this clone itself: The junction departs from germline at one end; a sequencing error may be responsible. The rearrangement uses TRBV5-4 and TRBJ2-7; TRBD2 aligns across 14 bases. This CDR3 spans 13 amino acids. The V gene's germline CDR1 is SGHNT and CDR2 YYREEE (reference sequence). Written as DNA, the CDR3 is TGTGCCAGCAGAGGGACTAGCGGGAGTCCTACTTTCTTC. It specifies CASRGTSGSPTFF.

The V gene is TRBV27, the J gene TRBJ2-3; 8 nucleotides match TRBD1. The CDR3 spans 15 residues. J gave up 6 bases and V 0 bases, and 5 bases lay outside the gene matches. Germline CDR1 reads MNHEY; CDR2 reads SMNVEV (reference sequence). The CDR3 loop reads CASSLSQGAADTQYF. DNA of the CDR3: TGTGCCAGCAGTTTATCCCAGGGGGCAGCGGATACGCAGTATTTT.

The chain uses TRBV9 and TRBJ2-1; TRBD2 aligns across 10 bases. CDR1 and CDR2 from the germline V gene are SGDLS and YYNGEE. J lost 7 bases, V lost 4 bases, and 8 bases had no gene match. The CDR3 totals 15 residues. In DNA, the CDR3 is TGTGCCAGCAGCCTAAGCGGGGGGGCCGGGAATGAGCAGTTCTTC. Translating it yields CASSLSGGAGNEQFF.

The chain is built from TRBV9 and TRBJ2-5; 8 positions match TRBD2. V gave up 3 bases and J gave up 7 bases; unmatched junction bases: 11. Per germline, CDR1 SGDLS and CDR2 YYNGEE. The CDR3 has 15 amino acids. The CDR3 coding sequence is TGTGCCAGCAGCGCGGGGACTACCCTAGCGGGGACCCAGTACTTC. This sequence encodes CASSAGTTLAGTQYF. The whole variable domain, filled in from reference TRBV9 and TRBJ2-5, reads DSGVTQTPKHLITATGQRVTLRCSPRSGDLSVYWYQQSLDQGLQFLIQYYNGEERAKGNILERFSAQQFPDLHSELNLSSLELGDSALYFCASSAGTTLAGTQYFGPGTRLLVL.

The chain combines TRBV2 with TRBJ1-2; the match to TRBD1 covers 10 bases. Trimming took 4 bases from V and 3 from J; bases not matched to a gene: 5. The CDR3 consists of 15 residues. Germline CDR1 SNHLY, CDR2 FYNNEI. Here the CDR3 DNA reads TGTGCCAGCAGTGGGACAGGGGGTAAGGACTATGGCTACACCTTC. The encoded protein is CASSGTGGKDYGYTF.

The V gene is TRBV7-9, the J gene TRBJ2-1, with 10 positions matching TRBD2. V shed 3 bases and J 2 bases; nucleotides not matched to a gene: 10. Looked up from germline, CDR1 is SEHNR and CDR2 is FQNEAQ (reference sequence). The CDR3 is 18 residues long. The CDR3 loop reads CASSFSTGLAGAYNEQFF. CDR3 nucleotide sequence: TGTGCCAGCAGCTTTTCGACCGGGCTAGCGGGGGCCTACAATGAGCAGTTCTTC.

This sequence joins TRBV6-5 and TRBJ1-2; 8 nucleotides align to TRBD1. Germline V gene lookup returns CDR1 MNHEY and CDR2 SVGAGI. Germline trimming cut 0 bases from V and 4 bases from J; bases unmatched to any gene: 7. This CDR3 spans 16 amino acids. Here the CDR3 reads CASSYSRDRPLYGYTF. The CDR3, as DNA: TGTGCCAGCAGTTACTCCCGGGACAGGCCCCTCTATGGCTACACCTTC.

The chain couples TRBV29-1 to TRBJ2-7, with 11 bases that match TRBD2. Germline loops: CDR1 SQVTM, CDR2 ANQGSEA. The junction had 5 bases not matched to a gene; V was cut back by 4 bases and J by 3 bases. CDR3 length: 14 amino acids. CDR3 DNA sequence: TGCAGCGTTGTCCGACTAGCGGGACGCTACGAGCAGTACTTC. This sequence encodes CSVVRLAGRYEQYF.

The chain couples TRBV2 to TRBJ2-1, with 10 positions matching TRBD2. The germline V gene has CDR1 SNHLY and CDR2 FYNNEI. CDR3 length: 15 amino acids. J lost 4 bases, V lost 6 bases, and 6 bases had no gene match. Here the CDR3 DNA reads TGTGCCAGCAGGCTACTAGCGGGATCGTACAATGAGCAGTTCTTC. Translation gives CASRLLAGSYNEQFF.

The genes are TRBV5-4 and TRBJ1-6; 7 nucleotides match TRBD1. Germline CDR1 SGHNT, CDR2 YYREEE (reference sequence). The ends lost 4 bases at V and 7 bases at J; junction bases unmatched: 8. There are 15 residues in the CDR3. The CDR3 region is CASSLGGTANSPLHF. CDR3 bases: TGTGCCAGCAGCCTTGGGGGGACAGCCAATTCACCCCTCCACTTT.

The genes are TRBV4-1 and TRBJ1-2, with no clear D. The CDR3 is made up of 16 amino acids. V lost 3 bases, J lost 0 bases, and 14 bases lay in between. Per germline, CDR1 MGHRA and CDR2 YSYEKL. CDR3 nucleotide sequence: TGCGCCAGCAGCCAGTTCCAGGCGGGGTCTAACTATGGCTACACCTTC. Protein sequence: CASSQFQAGSNYGYTF.

V gene TRBV7-2 combines with J gene TRBJ1-4; tentatively, D is TRBD1 (5 bases). This CDR3 region has 15 residues. V shed 5 bases and J shed 8 bases, with 18 bases lying between them. CDR1 SGHTA and CDR2 FQGNSA come from the germline V gene. The CDR3 DNA reads as TGTGCCAGCAGCCCAGGGTATTCGATACAGGAAAAACTGTTTTTT. Protein product: CASSPGYSIQEKLFF.

V usage is TRBV30 and J usage is TRBJ2-2; a weak D match, TRBD1 (5 bases). The CDR3 covers 15 residues. The germline CDR1 and CDR2 sequences are GTSNPN and SVGIG (reference sequence). Deletions cut 2 bases from V and 1 base from J, with 11 bases between. For the CDR3, the DNA is TGTGCCTGGAGTAAAGACAGATTGAACACCGGGGAGCTGTTTTTT. The encoded protein is CAWSKDRLNTGELFF.